This T cell receptor (beta chain) came from a study of blood T cell repertoires in COVID-19. Assay used: immunoSEQ multiplex PCR; TCRdb lists only in-frame clones, some missing. The top ten hold around 7.2% of the sample, which has about 230,000 clones, roughly 76% seen once. The CDR3 length is 12 residues. CDR1 is MDHEN, CDR2 SYDVKM, per germline. The V end lost 3 bases, the J end lost 7 bases, and 10 bases lay between the germline ends. The origin of this receptor is a woman of 80 years or more with COVID-19, enrolled during active disease. The rearrangement links TRBV28 to TRBJ2-7; D ambiguous. The sample taken for sequencing was peripheral blood. The CDR3 sequence: CASSLLSGEQYF. The CDR3 nucleotides are TGTGCCAGCAGTTTGCTCTCGGGTGAGCAGTACTTC.